The present entry profiles one T cell receptor (beta chain) with its context. Which antigen it targets is not known. Within one base of it there is no much larger clone, and no base qualities were kept. These data come from a study of patients and donors after allogeneic stem cell transplantation (TCRdb year 2020). The library was generated by RT-PCR. The sequencer was a NextSeq 550. TCRdb ran its own pipeline on the public reads, namely fastp trimming at Q25 and MiXCR clone calling, and kept in-frame beta chains. Entries are consolidated by CDR3 protein sequence, retaining the most common genes and DNA. This sample lists 95,000 to 120,000 distinct CDR3 sequences; roughly 35% were detected once. 27% of the sample goes to the ten largest clones. The sequencing input was blood, either unsorted or a sorted T cell fraction (not recorded which). The sequence was obtained from a human donor who was either an allogeneic HSCT recipient or a stem cell or donor lymphocyte infusion donor (not recorded which). It is not recorded whose cells these are; they may come from a transplant donor.

The nucleotide sequence is given as TGCGCCAGCAGCCAAGATCGGGACGTTGGGGAGCTGTTTTTT. Its translation is CASSQDRDVGELFF. The chain is assembled from TRBV4-3 and TRBJ2-2; the D gene may be TRBD1 or TRBD2, since each aligns over 5 bases. V loses 0 bases, J loses 8 bases, and the germline ends lie 10 bases apart. CDR1 and CDR2 were assigned from the germline V gene as LGHNA and YSLEER. From cysteine to phenylalanine, the CDR3 is 14 amino acids long. The read is trimmed to its CDR3 DNA, 42 bases read in frame from base 1.